Below, 13 T cell receptor beta chains from the same sample are listed, as sequenced in a study of blood T cell repertoires in COVID-19. Clones were read by immunoSEQ multiplex PCR, and TCRdb kept only the in-frame ones, dropping some. The data contain 70,000 or so clones, 65% to 85% of them singletons. The sequenced material came from peripheral blood. Receptors originate from a man aged 80 or over with active or convalescent COVID-19.

V gene TRBV12-3 or TRBV12-4 combines with J gene TRBJ1-2; D possibly corresponds to TRBD1 (5 bases). V lost 6 bases and J lost 6, with 11 bases in between. The CDR3 runs 12 residues. CDR3 nucleotides: TGTGCCAGCAGGGGGCTTAATAATGGCTACACCTTC. This sequence encodes CASRGLNNGYTF.

The rearrangement joins TRBV28 to TRBJ1-2; no firm D call. The germline V gene has CDR1 MDHEN and CDR2 SYDVKM. This CDR3 has 12 residues. V was shortened by 1 base and J by 4 bases, with 4 bases between the two germline ends. CDR3 residues: CASSLSRYGYTF. CDR3 nucleotides: TGTGCCAGCAGTTTATCCCGCTATGGCTACACCTTC.

This chain links TRBV10-3 with TRBJ2-3; 10 bases match TRBD1. The CDR3 is 15 amino acids. With V trimmed by 6 bases and J by 5 bases, 8 bases remained unmatched. CDR1 is ENHRY, CDR2 SYGVKD, per germline. The CDR3 DNA follows: TGTGCCATCAGACCCCGGGACAGGGGTGAAGATACGCAGTATTTT. Its protein product is CAIRPRDRGEDTQYF.

The chain couples TRBV5-4 to TRBJ2-4; 8 bases line up with TRBD1. Germline V gene data show CDR1 as SGHNT and CDR2 as YYREEE (reference sequence). The J segment lost 7 bases and the V segment lost 4 bases, leaving 7 bases of the junction unmatched. The CDR3 is made up of 14 amino acids. The CDR3 DNA reads TGTGCCAGCAGCCCAAGGACAGGGCAGAACATTCAGTACTTC. It codes for CASSPRTGQNIQYF.

This rearrangement joins TRBV19 to TRBJ2-1; possibly TRBD1 for D (5 bases). The CDR3 has 13 residues. V lost 3 bases and J 8 bases, leaving 11 bases between the germline ends. Germline CDR1 LNHDA, CDR2 SQIVND (reference sequence). CDR3 sequence: CASSIGQAYEQFF. The CDR3 DNA reads TGTGCCAGTAGTATCGGACAAGCCTATGAGCAGTTCTTC. The variable domain in full, with the rest retrieved from reference TRBV19 and TRBJ2-1, is DGGITQSPKYLFRKEGQNVTLSCEQNLNHDAMYWYRQDPGQGLRLIYYSQIVNDFQKGDIAEGYSVSREKKESFPLTVTSAQKNPTAFYLCASSIGQAYEQFFGPGTRLTVL.

The gene calls are TRBV5-5 and TRBJ1-1; 9 bases map to TRBD1. In germline, CDR1 is SGHKS, CDR2 YYEKEE (reference sequence). V dropped 4 bases and J dropped 5; count of bases not matched to a gene: 3. The CDR3 consists of 13 residues. This CDR3 is CASSRDRVTEAFF. CDR3 DNA: TGTGCCAGCAGCCGGGACAGGGTTACTGAAGCTTTCTTT.

J is TRBJ1-1 and V is TRBV7-2; tentatively, D is TRBD1 (5 bases). The CDR3 loop spans 15 amino acids. Between the trimmed V and J ends, which lost 1 base and 0 bases, there was a span of 9 bases. Germline-derived CDR1 and CDR2 are SGHTA and FQGNSA. The CDR3 sequence: CASSLVAGLNTEAFF. The CDR3 nucleotides are TGTGCCAGCAGCTTAGTTGCAGGGTTGAACACTGAAGCTTTCTTT.

This clone was counted between two and nine times. The chain combines TRBV3-1 (or the pseudogene TRBV3-2) with TRBJ1-3, with D possibly being TRBD1 (5 bases). CDR3 length: 13 amino acids. V gave up 2 bases and J gave up 6 bases, with 8 bases separating them. Germline CDR1 reads LGHDT; CDR2 reads YNNKEL (reference sequence). CDR3 sequence: CASSQKGPNTIYF. CDR3 DNA: TGTGCCAGCAGCCAAAAGGGGCCAAACACCATATATTTT.

The rearrangement uses TRBV12-3 or TRBV12-4 and TRBJ1-1; no reliable D call. The CDR3 extends over 13 amino acids. V was pared by 6 bases and J by 5 bases, with 13 bases between. The DNA for the CDR3 is TGTGCCAGCAGCCCCCTTCCTAGAACTGAAGCTTTCTTT. It specifies CASSPLPRTEAFF.

The rearrangement links TRBV7-9 to TRBJ1-2, with 9 bases identical to TRBD1. V lost 5 bases and J lost 4; bases outside the gene matches: 14. CDR3 length: 17 amino acids. Germline loops: CDR1 SEHNR, CDR2 FQNEAQ (reference sequence). Written as DNA, the CDR3 is TGTGCCAGCAGCCCGTTGGGTACAGGGGGCAAGGCCTATGGCTACACCTTC. Amino acid sequence: CASSPLGTGGKAYGYTF.

The chain recombines TRBV7-9 with TRBJ2-6; TRBD1 aligns across 11 bases. Germline lookup yields CDR1 SEHNR and CDR2 FQNEAQ (reference sequence). This CDR3 is 19 amino acids long. The V and J ends lost 5 bases and 1 base, in that order; junction bases with no gene match: 10. The CDR3 sequence is CASSPHPRDRGSGANVLTF. CDR3 DNA sequence: TGTGCCAGCAGCCCCCACCCCCGGGACAGGGGGTCTGGGGCCAACGTCCTGACTTTC.

The chain is built from TRBV5-5 and TRBJ1-2, with TRBD1 as a possible D gene (5 bases). The germline CDR1 and CDR2 sequences are SGHKS and YYEKEE (reference sequence). Trimming removed 6 bases at V and 8 bases at J, with 17 bases between. This CDR3 contains 13 residues. CDR3 nucleotide sequence: TGTGCCAGCACTGCGGGACCGCCAAAAGGCTACACCTTC. This codes for CASTAGPPKGYTF.

This clone was seen more than once but under ten times. This chain uses TRBV4-3 with TRBJ1-3; D not resolved. V gave up 1 base and J gave up 8 bases, with 15 bases separating them. The length of the CDR3 is 15 residues. Germline values: CDR1 LGHNA, CDR2 YSLEER. As DNA, the CDR3 is TGCGCCAGCAGCCAAGGGGCTTGGGCAGTGGACACCATATATTTT. The encoded protein is CASSQGAWAVDTIYF.